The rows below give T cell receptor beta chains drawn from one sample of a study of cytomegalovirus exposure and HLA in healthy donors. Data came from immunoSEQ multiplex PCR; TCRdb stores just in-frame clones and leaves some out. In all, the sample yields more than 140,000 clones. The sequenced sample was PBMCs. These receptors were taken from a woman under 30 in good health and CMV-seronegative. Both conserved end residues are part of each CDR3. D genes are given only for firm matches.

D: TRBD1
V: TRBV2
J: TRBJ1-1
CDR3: CASSEGQGGLGAFF
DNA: TGTGCCAGCAGTGAAGGTCAGGGGGGCCTGGGAGCTTTCTTT

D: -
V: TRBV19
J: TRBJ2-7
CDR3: CASSVDASNVYEQYF
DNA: TGTGCCAGTAGTGTGGATGCTAGTAACGTCTACGAGCAGTACTTC

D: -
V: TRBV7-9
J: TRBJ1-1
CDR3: CASSLATGNTEAFF
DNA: TGTGCCAGCAGCTTAGCAACAGGGAACACTGAAGCTTTCTTT

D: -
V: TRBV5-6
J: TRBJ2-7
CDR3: CASSLWSGIPSYEQYF
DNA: TGTGCCAGCAGCTTGTGGTCGGGGATACCTTCCTACGAGCAGTACTTC

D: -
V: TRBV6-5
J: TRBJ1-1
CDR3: CASRGTEAFF
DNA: TGTGCCAGCCGGGGGACTGAAGCTTTCTTT

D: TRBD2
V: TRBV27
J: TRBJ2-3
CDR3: CASSPGAGLGLDTQYF
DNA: TGTGCCAGCAGTCCCGGAGCGGGACTGGGTCTTGATACGCAGTATTTT

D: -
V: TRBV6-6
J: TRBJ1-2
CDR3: CASSYSVITPDGYTF
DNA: TGTGCCAGCAGTTACTCCGTGATAACCCCGGATGGCTACACCTTC

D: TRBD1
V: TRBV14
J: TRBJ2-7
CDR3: CASSQEQSMTGAYF
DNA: TGTGCCAGCAGCCAGGAACAGAGTATGACAGGGGCGTACTTC

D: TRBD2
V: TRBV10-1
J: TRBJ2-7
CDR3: CASSDRYGLRTGTSNYEQYF
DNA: TGCGCCAGCAGTGATCGGTACGGTTTGAGGACCGGGACTAGTAACTACGAGCAGTACTTT

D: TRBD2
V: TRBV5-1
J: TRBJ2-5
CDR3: CASSLGLAGKETQYF
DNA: TGCGCCAGCAGCTTGGGACTAGCGGGAAAAGAGACCCAGTACTTC

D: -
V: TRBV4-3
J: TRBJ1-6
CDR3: CASSQGHSYNSPLHF
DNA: TGCGCCAGCAGCCAAGGACACTCCTATAATTCACCCCTCCACTTT

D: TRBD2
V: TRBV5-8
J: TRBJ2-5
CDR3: CASSPRLAGRGETQYF
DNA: TGTGCCAGCAGCCCCCGACTAGCGGGGCGGGGAGAGACCCAGTACTTC

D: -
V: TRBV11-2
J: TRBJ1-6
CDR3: CASSLDREVFNSPLHF
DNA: TGTGCCAGCAGCTTAGATCGAGAGGTGTTCAATTCACCCCTCCACTTT

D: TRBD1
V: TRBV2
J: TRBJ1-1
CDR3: CASGQGMNTEAFF
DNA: TGTGCCAGCGGACAGGGGATGAACACTGAAGCTTTCTTT

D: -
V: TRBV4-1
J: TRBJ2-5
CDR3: CASSQDGSSAGETQYF
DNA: TGCGCCAGCAGCCAAGATGGATCTAGCGCCGGGGAGACCCAGTACTTC

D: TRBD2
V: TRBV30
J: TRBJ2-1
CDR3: CAWSLPTLAVIYNEQFF
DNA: TGTGCCTGGAGTCTCCCAACTCTAGCGGTTATATACAATGAGCAGTTCTTC

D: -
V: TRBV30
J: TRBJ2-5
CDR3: CAWSPAGETQYF
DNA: TGTGCCTGGAGTCCGGCCGGGGAGACCCAGTACTTC

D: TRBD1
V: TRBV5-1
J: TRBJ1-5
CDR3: CASSVGTGNQPQHF
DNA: TGCGCCAGCAGCGTCGGGACAGGTAATCAGCCCCAGCATTTT

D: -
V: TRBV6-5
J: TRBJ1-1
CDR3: CASRGGPHTEAFF
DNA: TGTGCCAGCAGGGGGGGTCCCCACACTGAAGCTTTCTTT

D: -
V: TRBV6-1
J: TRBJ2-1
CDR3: CASSSRSYNEQFF
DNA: TGTGCCAGCAGTAGCCGCTCCTACAATGAGCAGTTCTTC

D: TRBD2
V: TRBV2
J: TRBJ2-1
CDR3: CASSGASGNSYNEQFF
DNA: TGTGCCAGCAGTGGGGCTAGCGGGAACTCCTACAATGAGCAGTTCTTC

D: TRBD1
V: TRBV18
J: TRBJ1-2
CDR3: CASSPPRTGALGYTF
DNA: TGTGCCAGCTCACCACCCCGGACAGGAGCCCTTGGCTACACCTTC

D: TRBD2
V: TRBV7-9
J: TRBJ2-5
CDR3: CASSSQGLAVSEQYF
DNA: TGTGCCAGCAGCTCACAGGGACTAGCGGTTTCAGAGCAGTACTTC

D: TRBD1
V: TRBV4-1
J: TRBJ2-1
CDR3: CASSQETGQVVFEQFF
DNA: TGCGCCAGCAGCCAAGAAACGGGACAGGTTGTTTTTGAGCAGTTCTTC

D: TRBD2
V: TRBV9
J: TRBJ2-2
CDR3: CASTSRPREGTNTGELFF
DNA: TGTGCCAGCACCTCCCGCCCTAGGGAGGGAACGAACACCGGGGAGCTGTTTTTT

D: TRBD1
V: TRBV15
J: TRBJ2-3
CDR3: CATSTDRGVDTQYF
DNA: TGTGCCACCAGCACTGACAGGGGTGTAGATACGCAGTATTTT

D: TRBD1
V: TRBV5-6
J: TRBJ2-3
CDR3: CASTGQGTDTQYF
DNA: TGTGCCAGCACGGGACAGGGGACAGATACGCAGTATTTT

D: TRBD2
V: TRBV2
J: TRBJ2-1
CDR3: CASRSTSGSSNEQFF
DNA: TGTGCCAGCAGGTCCACTAGCGGGAGCAGCAATGAGCAGTTCTTC

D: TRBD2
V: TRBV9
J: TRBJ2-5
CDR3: CASSATSSDWETQYF
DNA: TGTGCCAGCAGCGCGACTAGCAGCGATTGGGAGACCCAGTACTTC

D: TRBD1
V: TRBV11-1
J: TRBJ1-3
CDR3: CASRRTGGANTIYF
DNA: TGTGCCAGCAGAAGAACAGGGGGCGCGAACACCATATATTTT

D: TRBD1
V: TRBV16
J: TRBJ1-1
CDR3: CASSPQAGTGNTEAFF
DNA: TGTGCCAGCAGCCCCCAAGCCGGGACAGGGAACACTGAAGCTTTCTTT

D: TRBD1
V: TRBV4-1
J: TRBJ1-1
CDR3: CASSRGQGEVNTEAFF
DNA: TGCGCCAGCAGCAGAGGACAGGGCGAGGTGAACACTGAAGCTTTCTTT

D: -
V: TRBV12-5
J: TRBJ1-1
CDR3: CASGPPPGRDTEAFF
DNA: TGTGCTAGTGGTCCCCCCCCTGGGCGGGACACTGAAGCTTTCTTT

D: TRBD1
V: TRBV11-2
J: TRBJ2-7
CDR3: CASSYGQGMTYEQYF
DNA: TGTGCCAGCAGCTACGGACAGGGGATGACCTACGAGCAGTACTTC

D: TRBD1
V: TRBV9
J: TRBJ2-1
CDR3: CASSGQGQGFSGEQFF
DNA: TGTGCCAGCAGCGGGCAGGGACAGGGTTTTTCCGGTGAGCAGTTCTTC

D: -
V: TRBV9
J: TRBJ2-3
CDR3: CASSSQLGASTDTQYF
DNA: TGTGCCAGCAGCTCCCAGTTAGGGGCTAGCACAGATACGCAGTATTTT